The rows below give T cell receptor beta chains drawn from one sample of a study of control samples from healthy donors and cancer patients. Produced via immunoSEQ multiplex PCR; TCRdb's table is partial and in-frame only. The sample gives 75,000 to 100,000 clones, over 85% of which show up once; 2.5% to 3.5% is in the top ten. The material sequenced was blood. The receptors were gathered from a human donor in good health. The donor label of this sample is uncertain. Each CDR3 is given with its conserved first and last residue. D genes are given only for firm matches. Clone sizes are given selectively: once, few, many, or a class where the clone is expanded.

v_gene: TRBV5-4; d_gene: -; j_gene: TRBJ2-5; abundance: once; CDR3nt: TGTGCCAGCAGCTCCCGAGGGAGGCCGCAAGAGACCCAGTACTTC; CDR3aa: CASSSRGRPQETQYF
v_gene: TRBV3-1/TRBV3-2; d_gene: -; j_gene: TRBJ1-1; abundance: -; CDR3nt: TGTGCCAGCAGCCAAGAATGGGGGCTTATTGACACTGAAGCTTTCTTT; CDR3aa: CASSQEWGLIDTEAFF
v_gene: TRBV30; d_gene: -; j_gene: TRBJ1-6; abundance: once; CDR3nt: TGTGCCTGGAGTGAGGGCCGCGCGGGGAATTCACCCCTCCACTTT; CDR3aa: CAWSEGRAGNSPLHF
v_gene: TRBV12-5; d_gene: TRBD1; j_gene: TRBJ1-5; abundance: -; CDR3nt: TGTGCTAGTGGTTTGGCGACAGGGACTAAAGGTCAGCCCCAGCATTTT; CDR3aa: CASGLATGTKGQPQHF
v_gene: TRBV27; d_gene: TRBD2; j_gene: TRBJ2-1; abundance: -; CDR3nt: TGTGCCAGCAGTTTAGATTGGGGAGGGGCGGGGAATGAGCAGTTCTTC; CDR3aa: CASSLDWGGAGNEQFF
v_gene: TRBV6-4; d_gene: -; j_gene: TRBJ2-3; abundance: -; CDR3nt: TGTGCCAGCAGTGCCGAACGGGGTGGGACAGATACGCAGTATTTT; CDR3aa: CASSAERGGTDTQYF
v_gene: TRBV7-2; d_gene: TRBD1; j_gene: TRBJ2-1; abundance: -; CDR3nt: TGTGCCAGCAGCTTAGGGACAGGGACCTACAATGAGCAGTTCTTC; CDR3aa: CASSLGTGTYNEQFF
v_gene: TRBV10-1; d_gene: -; j_gene: TRBJ1-1; abundance: -; CDR3nt: TGCGCCAGCAGTGAGAGCCTGACAGGTGGCACTAACACTGAAGCTTTCTTT; CDR3aa: CASSESLTGGTNTEAFF
v_gene: TRBV5-8; d_gene: -; j_gene: TRBJ1-5; abundance: -; CDR3nt: TGTGCCAGCAGCCGTATACCCCTCGGAGGGGCCACTTATAGCAATCAGCCCCAGCATTTT; CDR3aa: CASSRIPLGGATYSNQPQHF
v_gene: TRBV5-1; d_gene: -; j_gene: TRBJ1-1; abundance: once; CDR3nt: TGCGCCAGCAGCTCGGGGGGATTGGGGAATTTGGCTTTCTTT; CDR3aa: CASSSGGLGNLAFF
v_gene: TRBV6-5; d_gene: -; j_gene: TRBJ1-1; abundance: -; CDR3nt: TGTGCCACCCAAAGGGCCATTGAGTACACTGAAGCTTTCTTT; CDR3aa: CATQRAIEYTEAFF
v_gene: TRBV9; d_gene: -; j_gene: TRBJ1-2; abundance: -; CDR3nt: TGTGCCAGCAGCGTAGATTCGGTTGGGGTCTATGGCTACACCTTC; CDR3aa: CASSVDSVGVYGYTF
v_gene: TRBV27; d_gene: TRBD2; j_gene: TRBJ2-3; abundance: -; CDR3nt: TGTGCCAGCAGTCCTACCCTAGCGGGGGGCACAGATACGCAGTATTTT; CDR3aa: CASSPTLAGGTDTQYF
v_gene: TRBV19; d_gene: TRBD1; j_gene: TRBJ1-5; abundance: -; CDR3nt: TGTGCCAGTTCCAGGGAAGGGGGCTCGACCCTGGTACAGCCCCAGCATTTT; CDR3aa: CASSREGGSTLVQPQHF
v_gene: TRBV14; d_gene: -; j_gene: TRBJ1-3; abundance: -; CDR3nt: TGTGCCAGCAGCTTGAGGGGGACGTTCTCTGGAAACACCATATATTTT; CDR3aa: CASSLRGTFSGNTIYF
v_gene: TRBV12-3/TRBV12-4; d_gene: -; j_gene: TRBJ2-2; abundance: -; CDR3nt: TGTGCCAGCGGCATAGGAGACACCGGGGAGCTGTTTTTT; CDR3aa: CASGIGDTGELFF
v_gene: TRBV2; d_gene: -; j_gene: TRBJ1-5; abundance: -; CDR3nt: TGTGCCAGCCAGACAGGCCTCAATCAGCCCCAGCATTTT; CDR3aa: CASQTGLNQPQHF
v_gene: TRBV14; d_gene: -; j_gene: TRBJ1-6; abundance: -; CDR3nt: TGTGCCAGCAGCCAAGACGGGGCGGCCTATAATTCACCCCTCCACTTT; CDR3aa: CASSQDGAAYNSPLHF
v_gene: TRBV30; d_gene: -; j_gene: TRBJ1-5; abundance: -; CDR3nt: TGTGCCTGGAGCGAGGAGGGCAATCAGCCCCAGCATTTT; CDR3aa: CAWSEEGNQPQHF
v_gene: TRBV6-2/TRBV6-3; d_gene: TRBD2; j_gene: TRBJ2-3; abundance: -; CDR3nt: TGTGCCAGCAGTTCTAGCGGGGAGACCACAGATACGCAGTATTTT; CDR3aa: CASSSSGETTDTQYF
v_gene: TRBV6-2/TRBV6-3; d_gene: -; j_gene: TRBJ2-5; abundance: -; CDR3nt: TGTGCCAGCAGTTATGGGGAACACCTACAAGAGACCCAGTACTTC; CDR3aa: CASSYGEHLQETQYF
v_gene: TRBV6-5; d_gene: TRBD2; j_gene: TRBJ2-1; abundance: -; CDR3nt: TGTGCCAGCAGTTCCCCGGGACTAGCGGGGGGATGGGAGCAGTTCTTC; CDR3aa: CASSSPGLAGGWEQFF
v_gene: TRBV19; d_gene: -; j_gene: TRBJ2-3; abundance: -; CDR3nt: TGTGCCAGTAGTTATTGGGGGACAGCTAGCGAAGGTACGCAGTATTTT; CDR3aa: CASSYWGTASEGTQYF
v_gene: TRBV29-1; d_gene: -; j_gene: TRBJ1-5; abundance: -; CDR3nt: TGCAGCGTTGGGACAGAGATCAATCAGCCCCAGCATTTT; CDR3aa: CSVGTEINQPQHF
v_gene: TRBV7-3; d_gene: -; j_gene: TRBJ2-2; abundance: -; CDR3nt: TGTGCCAGCAGCTTAATGGCCGGGGAGCTGTTTTTT; CDR3aa: CASSLMAGELFF
v_gene: TRBV18; d_gene: -; j_gene: TRBJ2-2; abundance: -; CDR3nt: TGTGCCAGCTCACCAGGGACAAGCACCGGGGAGCTGTTTTTT; CDR3aa: CASSPGTSTGELFF
v_gene: TRBV7-2; d_gene: -; j_gene: TRBJ2-1; abundance: -; CDR3nt: TGTGCCAGCAGCTTTGATAGAGGCGTTCTAGGTGAGCAGTTCTTC; CDR3aa: CASSFDRGVLGEQFF
v_gene: TRBV18; d_gene: -; j_gene: TRBJ1-4; abundance: -; CDR3nt: TGTGCCAGCTCACCAACTTCAACCTTTAATGAAAAACTGTTTTTT; CDR3aa: CASSPTSTFNEKLFF
v_gene: TRBV19; d_gene: -; j_gene: TRBJ1-2; abundance: once; CDR3nt: TGTGCCACCACCTCCGGGGGGGGACAAGGCTATGGCTACACCTTC; CDR3aa: CATTSGGGQGYGYTF
v_gene: TRBV9; d_gene: TRBD1; j_gene: TRBJ2-1; abundance: -; CDR3nt: TGTGCCAGCAGCGCAGGGACAGAAGCATTTAATGAGCAGTTCTTC; CDR3aa: CASSAGTEAFNEQFF
v_gene: TRBV7-8; d_gene: -; j_gene: TRBJ1-1; abundance: -; CDR3nt: TGTGCCAGCAGCCCAGGACAGTGGATGAACACTGAAGCTTTCTTT; CDR3aa: CASSPGQWMNTEAFF
v_gene: TRBV6-4; d_gene: TRBD2; j_gene: TRBJ2-1; abundance: -; CDR3nt: TGTGCCAGCAGCTATACTAGCGAGCCCTACAATGAGCAGTTCTTC; CDR3aa: CASSYTSEPYNEQFF
v_gene: TRBV5-4; d_gene: TRBD1; j_gene: TRBJ1-2; abundance: once; CDR3nt: TGTGCCAGCAGCTTGAGGGCGGGACAGGGGGCGCGTTGGGGCTACACCTTC; CDR3aa: CASSLRAGQGARWGYTF
v_gene: TRBV30; d_gene: -; j_gene: TRBJ2-3; abundance: once; CDR3nt: TGTGCCTGGAGGACGCTTCCCACAGATACGCAGTATTTT; CDR3aa: CAWRTLPTDTQYF
v_gene: TRBV5-1; d_gene: -; j_gene: TRBJ1-4; abundance: -; CDR3nt: TGCGCCAGCAGCCCGGCCGCCTTAACTAATGAAAAACTGTTTTTT; CDR3aa: CASSPAALTNEKLFF
v_gene: TRBV6-1; d_gene: TRBD1; j_gene: TRBJ1-6; abundance: -; CDR3nt: TGTGCCAGCAGTGCCCCCGGGACAGGTAGCTCCTATAATTCACCCCTCCACTTT; CDR3aa: CASSAPGTGSSYNSPLHF